This record concerns one T cell receptor beta chain sequence. The antigen is undetermined. The data are from a study of graft-versus-host responses after intestinal transplantation. Study in general: Tacrolimus plus steroids were given to all recipients for approximately 3 years, preceded by anti-thymocyte globulin induction. General study points: Allograft clonal ratios (graft-versus-host to host-versus-graft) were high in patients who had graft-donor T cell macrochimerism. The marrow of recipients harbored GvH clones, and ileum or blood showed some of them first.

The method was immunoSEQ multiplex PCR; TCRdb's version includes in-frame clones alone and lacks a portion of them. This table holds about 9,500 clones, more than 75% found once. Trimming cost V 3 bases and J 4 bases, with 9 bases left between them. The CDR3 is made up of 13 amino acids. Germline V gene sequence: CDR1 LNHDA, CDR2 SQIVND (reference sequence). The sequencing used PBMCs, collected 230 to 250 days after intestinal transplant. The sequence derives from a human patient who received an intestinal transplant, so some T cells may come from the graft donor. The genes are TRBV19 and TRBJ1-2, with D hard to call. The CDR3: CASSMEGSYGYTF. CDR3 DNA sequence: TGTGCCAGTAGTATGGAAGGAAGCTATGGCTACACCTTC.